This is a list of T cell receptor beta chains from one sample in a study of naive and memory T cell subsets. TCRdb itself ran the 5' RACE reads through MiXCR, one entry per CDR3 protein. Of 25,000 to 30,000 distinct CDR3 sequences detected, roughly a quarter appear once; the ten largest clones hold approximately 1.7%. All receptors derive from a female donor in good health. The CDR3 runs from the conserved cysteine through the conserved F or W. Each record gives: D gene, J gene, clone size, CDR3 length, V gene, CDR3 DNA, CDR3 protein. D genes are given only for firm matches. The size of a clone is reported for some rows only, either as once, few or many, or as a class for expanded clones.

TRBD2,TRBJ2-1,-,13,TRBV6-6,TGTGCCAGCAGTTACTCATCGGGAGGCGAGCAGTTCTTC,CASSYSSGGEQFF
-,TRBJ2-2,-,15,TRBV29-1,TGCAGCGTTGGCCACTCGGTAGGACTCAGCGGGGAGCTGTTTTTT,CSVGHSVGLSGELFF
TRBD2,TRBJ2-7,many,14,TRBV20-1,TGCAGTGCTAGCCTAGCGGGAGAGGTGGGCGAGCAGTACTTC,CSASLAGEVGEQYF
TRBD1,TRBJ2-2,-,12,TRBV20-1,TGCAGTGCTGTCAGGGGGCTCGGGGAGCTGTTTTTT,CSAVRGLGELFF
-,TRBJ2-5,-,14,TRBV7-2,TGTGCCAGCTTCCTTACAGGGTTAGGAGAGACCCAGTACTTC,CASFLTGLGETQYF
-,TRBJ2-4,few,14,TRBV7-9,TGTGCCAGCAGCTTAGCGCACGGGGGAAACATTCAGTACTTC,CASSLAHGGNIQYF
TRBD1,TRBJ2-1,few,14,TRBV29-1,TGCAGCGTTGGGGACAGGCCCTCCTACAATGAGCAGTTCTTC,CSVGDRPSYNEQFF
-,TRBJ2-6,few,16,TRBV7-2,TGTGCCAGCAGCTTGACAGGCTACTCTGGGGCCAACGTCCTGACTTTC,CASSLTGYSGANVLTF
-,TRBJ1-1,few,16,TRBV20-1,TGCAGTGCTAGAGACCCCCGGAGCCCGGTGGGGAGAGAAGCTTTCTTT,CSARDPRSPVGREAFF
-,TRBJ2-1,-,13,TRBV6-2/TRBV6-3,TGTGCCAGCAGCCGCCGAGGAGCTCGTGAGCAGTTCTTC,CASSRRGAREQFF
-,TRBJ2-5,-,14,TRBV20-1,TGCAGTGCCGAACCCCTTCTAGCGCCGCGAGCCCAGTACTTC,CSAEPLLAPRAQYF
-,TRBJ2-7,-,15,TRBV5-6,TGTGCCAGCAGCAGACACAGGAATCCGTGCTACGAGCAGTACTTC,CASSRHRNPCYEQYF
TRBD1,TRBJ2-7,many,12,TRBV7-9,TGTGCCAGCAACAGGGGCACCTACGAGCAGTACTTC,CASNRGTYEQYF
TRBD2,TRBJ2-1,few,14,TRBV29-1,TGCAGCGCCGGGGCGGGAGGATCGTGGAATGAGCAGTTCTTC,CSAGAGGSWNEQFF
TRBD2,TRBJ2-7,many,13,TRBV20-1,TGCAGTGCTACACTAGCGGGTCCCTACGAGCAGTACTTC,CSATLAGPYEQYF
TRBD1,TRBJ1-1,medium-sized,15,TRBV6-1,TGTGCCAGCAGATGGACAGGGTCCAAGAACACTGAAGCTTTCTTT,CASRWTGSKNTEAFF
TRBD1,TRBJ1-5,few,14,TRBV7-2,TGTGCCAGCAGCTTCCGACAGGGAAGGCAGCCCCAGCATTTT,CASSFRQGRQPQHF
TRBD1,TRBJ1-1,many,13,TRBV20-1,TGCAGTGCTTGGGACAGGAAGGGCACTGAAGCTTTCTTT,CSAWDRKGTEAFF
TRBD2,TRBJ2-1,medium-sized,14,TRBV20-1,TGCAGTGCAGAGACTAGCGGGACCTACAATGAGCAGTTCTTC,CSAETSGTYNEQFF
TRBD1,TRBJ1-2,many,15,TRBV4-3,TGCGCCAGCAGCCCCGACCCAGGACAGGGCTATGGCTACACCTTC,CASSPDPGQGYGYTF
TRBD2,TRBJ2-1,many,16,TRBV27,TGTGCCAGCAGTTTAATGGCGGGGGGGACGAGAGATGAGCAGTTCTTC,CASSLMAGGTRDEQFF
TRBD2,TRBJ2-7,-,14,TRBV29-1,TGCAGCGTTGCAGTGACTAGCGGGGGCTACGAGCAGTACTTC,CSVAVTSGGYEQYF
-,TRBJ1-2,-,12,TRBV27,TGTGCCAGCAGTCGTGGTAACTATGGCTACACCTTC,CASSRGNYGYTF
TRBD2,TRBJ2-3,-,14,TRBV29-1,TGCAGCGTTGCATTGGGGGGGAGCACAGATACGCAGTATTTT,CSVALGGSTDTQYF
-,TRBJ1-1,few,16,TRBV7-9,TGTGCCAGCAGTCCAAGGCTACGGGGCGAGGGCACTGAAGCTTTCTTT,CASSPRLRGEGTEAFF
-,TRBJ2-2,few,13,TRBV11-2,TGTGCCAGCAGCTTTACGGACACCGGGGAGCTGTTTTTT,CASSFTDTGELFF
-,TRBJ1-2,-,13,TRBV29-1,TGCAGCGTTGGCCCGGTTGCGGGTTATGGCTACACCTTC,CSVGPVAGYGYTF
-,TRBJ2-7,-,13,TRBV20-1,TGCAGTGCTAGAGGCGTTAGCGGCCTCGAGCAGTACTTC,CSARGVSGLEQYF
-,TRBJ1-5,many,16,TRBV18,TGTGCCAGCTCACACACCGGGGCCGGTAGCAATCAGCCCCAGCATTTT,CASSHTGAGSNQPQHF
-,TRBJ2-1,many,12,TRBV6-5,TGTGCCAGCAGTTCCCAAGGGGTTGGGCAGTTCTTC,CASSSQGVGQFF
TRBD2,TRBJ2-2,few,12,TRBV6-5,TGTGCCAGTTGCGGGAGGACCGGGGAGCTGTTTTTT,CASCGRTGELFF
-,TRBJ1-1,-,14,TRBV20-1,TGCAGTGCGCGGCGTGACACCGTAGTCTCTGAAGCTTTCTTT,CSARRDTVVSEAFF
TRBD2,TRBJ2-5,many,13,TRBV5-1,TGCGCCAGCAGCGATAGCGGGGTGGAGACCCAGTACTTC,CASSDSGVETQYF
-,TRBJ2-1,-,15,TRBV7-2,TGTGCCAGCAACCCCCGCAGGGCGGACGAGGATGAGCAGTTCTTC,CASNPRRADEDEQFF
-,TRBJ2-3,many,13,TRBV20-1,TGCAGTGCTAGAGCGCAGCACACAGATACGCAGTATTTT,CSARAQHTDTQYF
-,TRBJ1-5,many,14,TRBV19,TGTGCCAGTAGTATTTGGGGCACCGATCAGCCCCAGCATTTT,CASSIWGTDQPQHF
-,TRBJ2-6,-,15,TRBV5-1,TGCGCCAGCAGCTTTGAGGGATCCGGGGCCAACGTCCTGACTTTC,CASSFEGSGANVLTF
TRBD1,TRBJ1-2,many,11,TRBV29-1,TGCAGCGCTGACAGGGAGTATGGCTACACCTTC,CSADREYGYTF
-,TRBJ1-6,few,15,TRBV10-3,TGTGCCATCAGTGAGGGACCCCAGATGTTATCACCCCTCCACTTT,CAISEGPQMLSPLHF
-,TRBJ2-5,few,17,TRBV20-1,TGCAGTGCTCCCCGGGGGGGGGACAGGGTGTACAGAGAGACCCAGTACTTC,CSAPRGGDRVYRETQYF
-,TRBJ2-5,many,15,TRBV7-9,TGTGCCAGCAGCTTAGGCACTACAGCCCAAGAGACCCAGTACTTC,CASSLGTTAQETQYF
-,TRBJ2-3,few,12,TRBV20-1,TGCAGTGCCCCCGCCTGGGGGGTTACGCAGTATTTT,CSAPAWGVTQYF
-,TRBJ2-1,many,17,TRBV11-2,TGTGCCAGCAGCTTATCTCCCCGCGGCGTCCCCTGGAATGAGCAGTTCTTC,CASSLSPRGVPWNEQFF
TRBD2,TRBJ2-1,-,13,TRBV12-3/TRBV12-4,TGTGCCAGCAGCACTGTCGGGGGGGATGAGCAGTTCTTC,CASSTVGGDEQFF
-,TRBJ2-7,many,13,TRBV7-9,TGTGCCAGCAGCTTGAGGGAGTCCTACGAGCAGTACTTC,CASSLRESYEQYF